The clone carrying this T cell receptor beta chain was observed many times. The antigen is undetermined. At one of its ends the junction is not consistent with the germline gene, which may arise from a read error. Every cDNA TCR molecule received its own unique molecular identifier. TCRdb re-called the 5' RACE reads with MiXCR, one entry per CDR3 protein. This sample has more than 20,000 distinct CDR3 sequences, with 3.5% to 5.5% found just once. The data are from a study of spatial heterogeneity in lung cancer. Regarding the study as a whole: There were more appearances of ubiquitous expanded tumor TCRs in blood at resection than at follow-up.

Time point described: sample taken at primary tumor resection. In each case, whole RNA from tumor, nontumor lung or frozen PBMC was sequenced unsorted. A total of over 70 untreated early-stage non-small cell lung cancer patients served as donors. The CDR3 is made up of 12 amino acids. The germline V gene encodes CDR1 KGHSH and CDR2 LQKENI. This chain joins TRBV18 and TRBJ2-1; D call uncertain. The source is a male donor with early-stage non-small cell lung cancer. The sequences come from PBMCs, collected at surgery. CDR3 nucleotide sequence: TGTGCCAGCTCAACACCGGTTGTTGAGCAGTTCTTC. This encodes CASSTPVVEQFF.